Here is one T cell receptor beta chain with its context. Antigen specificity is unknown. Assay: immunoSEQ multiplex PCR; the TCRdb copy retains only in-frame clones and omits some. The profile shows some 150,000 clones, around 86% of them singletons. J was trimmed by 4 bases and V by 3 bases; bases with no gene match: 1. CDR3 size: 14 residues. From germline, CDR1 is SGHRS and CDR2 YFSETQ. This record belongs to a study of T cell responses to AZD1222 COVID-19 vaccine. Notes on the study in general: Repertoire sampling was restricted to post-peak T cell response timepoints. Clonal diversity was possibly underestimated; the donors were predominantly white British and more often female.

Combined were second doses at about 4 or about 12 weeks. This chain connects TRBV5-1 to TRBJ1-2, with TRBD1 matching over 12 bases. This sample comprised peripheral blood, obtained 28 days after the second AZD1222 dose. The TCR was taken from an adult who received the AZD1222 COVID-19 vaccine. CDR3 residues: CASSSGQGAYGYTF. CDR3 DNA: TGCGCCAGCAGCTCGGGACAGGGGGCCTATGGCTACACCTTC.